This TCR beta chain emerged from a study of breast tumors, draining lymph nodes, adjacent tissues. In this sample, this clonotype turned up many times. TCRdb independently ran MiXCR on the multiplex PCR reads; one entry per CDR3 protein. The table records about 200,000 distinct CDR3 sequences, approximately 31% of them present only once. The CDR3 consists of 14 residues. The germline CDR1 and CDR2 sequences are LNHDA and SQIVND (reference sequence). The V end lost 4 bases, the J end lost 4 bases, and 10 bases lay between the germline ends. Samples came from axillary lymph nodes draining the breast cancer.

The chain has TRBV19 and TRBJ1-4; perhaps TRBD1 as D (6 bases). Sequencing used axillary lymph node tissue. The sequence came from a female donor with breast cancer. Some clones in this sample may be carry-over from other donors' samples. As DNA, the CDR3 is TGTGCCAGTAGTACCAGGGGTCTTAATGAAAAACTGTTTTTT. This gives the protein CASSTRGLNEKLFF.